A selection of T cell receptor beta chains follows, all from one sample in a study of T cell responses to AZD1222 COVID-19 vaccine. Data came from immunoSEQ multiplex PCR; TCRdb stores just in-frame clones and leaves some out. The sample yields 150,000 to 180,000 clones, around 86% seen once. The sequences come from peripheral blood, collected 28 days after the second AZD1222 dose. These receptor sequences come from an adult who received the AZD1222 COVID-19 vaccine. Each CDR3 is given with its conserved first and last residue. A D gene is named only where the DNA matches it firmly. The listing skips clone size in some rows; elsewhere it reads once, few, many or a size class.

v_gene	d_gene	abundance	j_gene	len	CDR3aa	CDR3nt
TRBV28	TRBD1	-	TRBJ1-5	16	CASSARTGDGNQPQHF	TGTGCCAGCAGTGCCCGGACAGGGGACGGCAATCAGCCCCAGCATTTT
TRBV28	TRBD1	-	TRBJ1-6	17	CASSSGVGGQGNSPLHF	TGTGCCAGCAGTTCAGGGGTTGGCGGACAGGGTAATTCACCCCTCCACTTT
TRBV19	-	-	TRBJ1-5	12	CASRGGFGPQHF	TGTGCCAGTCGGGGGGGGTTCGGGCCCCAGCATTTT
TRBV5-4	TRBD1	once	TRBJ1-6	14	CASSQGGWDSPLHF	TGTGCCAGCAGCCAGGGGGGGTGGGATTCACCCCTCCACTTT
TRBV24-1	-	-	TRBJ2-3	16	CATSDDTHSHTDTQYF	TGTGCCACCAGTGACGATACCCATAGCCACACAGATACGCAGTATTTT
TRBV29-1	TRBD2	-	TRBJ2-3	15	CSVDLLSGSRDTQYF	TGCAGCGTAGACCTTTTGAGCGGGAGTAGGGATACGCAGTATTTT
TRBV28	-	once	TRBJ2-4	17	CASSPDGTSEAKNIQYF	TGTGCCAGCAGTCCGGACGGGACCTCCGAAGCCAAAAACATTCAGTACTTC
TRBV29-1	-	-	TRBJ1-1	15	CSVSTQGYGNTEAFF	TGCAGCGTTTCTACCCAGGGATATGGGAACACTGAAGCTTTCTTT
TRBV19	-	once	TRBJ1-2	17	CASSMGGGTGSRLGYTF	TGTGCCAGTAGTATGGGTGGAGGAACAGGGTCAAGGCTTGGCTACACCTTC
TRBV27	-	-	TRBJ2-7	14	CASSLNNPPYEQYF	TGTGCCAGCAGTTTAAATAACCCCCCCTACGAGCAGTACTTC
TRBV28	-	-	TRBJ2-7	11	CASSSQSQQYF	TGTGCCAGCAGTTCACAATCCCAGCAGTACTTC
TRBV2	-	-	TRBJ1-3	13	CASTREIGNTIYF	TGTGCCAGCACCCGGGAGATTGGAAACACCATATATTTT
TRBV3-1/TRBV3-2	-	-	TRBJ2-1	16	CASSNCGGHSYNEQFF	TGTGCCAGCAGCAATTGTGGGGGGCACTCCTACAATGAGCAGTTCTTC
TRBV11-2	-	-	TRBJ2-2	14	CASSLLRVTGELFF	TGTGCCAGCAGCCTCCTGCGCGTCACCGGGGAGCTGTTTTTT
TRBV6-6	TRBD1	once	TRBJ1-5	14	CASGRDRLNQPQHF	TGTGCCAGCGGCCGGGACAGACTCAATCAGCCCCAGCATTTT
TRBV27	TRBD2	-	TRBJ2-1	16	CASSRPGLAGNNEQFF	TGTGCCAGCAGCCGACCCGGACTAGCGGGCAACAATGAGCAGTTCTTC
TRBV29-1	-	-	TRBJ1-4	13	CSVSRGTNEKLFF	TGCAGCGTGAGCCGTGGCACTAATGAAAAACTGTTTTTT
TRBV6-5	TRBD1	-	TRBJ2-7	15	CASSNGQALSYEQYF	TGTGCCAGCAGTAACGGACAGGCCCTCTCCTACGAGCAGTACTTC
TRBV7-9	-	-	TRBJ1-3	13	CASSFLSGNTIYF	TGTGCCAGCAGTTTCCTCTCTGGAAACACCATATATTTT
TRBV6-4	-	few	TRBJ1-6	17	CASRKGVKSTYNSPLHF	TGTGCCAGCAGAAAGGGGGTTAAGAGCACCTATAATTCACCCCTCCACTTT
TRBV4-3	-	-	TRBJ1-1	12	CASSHLGAEAFF	TGCGCCAGCAGCCACCTTGGGGCTGAAGCTTTCTTT
TRBV20-1	TRBD2	few	TRBJ2-7	16	CSASRAGGNPPYEQYF	TGCAGTGCTAGTCGGGCGGGAGGGAACCCACCCTACGAGCAGTACTTC
TRBV7-2	-	once	TRBJ2-7	13	CASSLVQGHEQYF	TGTGCCAGCAGCTTAGTTCAAGGCCACGAGCAGTACTTC
TRBV10-3	-	-	TRBJ1-4	12	CAISDGNEKLFF	TGTGCCATCAGTGATGGCAATGAAAAACTGTTTTTT
TRBV10-2	-	-	TRBJ2-7	13	CASSDRAPYEQYF	TGCGCCAGCAGTGACAGGGCACCCTACGAGCAGTACTTC
TRBV6-5	-	-	TRBJ1-5	15	CASRRRQNSNQPQHF	TGTGCCAGCAGGAGGAGACAGAATAGCAATCAGCCCCAGCATTTT
TRBV7-2	-	-	TRBJ1-2	12	CASSLGPAGYTF	TGTGCCAGCAGCTTGGGGCCTGCGGGCTACACCTTC
TRBV27	-	-	TRBJ2-7	16	CASSLFGVGVPYEQYF	TGTGCCAGCAGTTTATTCGGAGTGGGGGTCCCATACGAGCAGTACTTC
TRBV5-6	TRBD2	once	TRBJ2-2	16	CASSLVGGRAPGELFF	TGTGCCAGCAGCTTGGTGGGCGGGAGGGCCCCCGGGGAGCTGTTTTTT
TRBV2	-	-	TRBJ1-4	12	CASRGDDEKLFF	TGTGCCAGCAGGGGTGATGATGAAAAACTGTTTTTT
TRBV9	-	-	TRBJ2-3	16	CASSVAGGLSTDTQYF	TGTGCCAGCAGCGTAGCTGGGGGACTGAGCACAGATACGCAGTATTTT
TRBV19	-	-	TRBJ1-2	15	CASSKNTGTDSGYTF	TGTGCCAGTAGCAAAAATACCGGGACTGACAGTGGCTACACCTTC
TRBV11-2	TRBD2	-	TRBJ2-3	17	CASSLRGLAGGGDTQYF	TGTGCCAGCAGCCTCAGGGGACTAGCGGGGGGCGGGGATACGCAGTATTTT
TRBV5-1	-	-	TRBJ1-6	13	CASSLEGDSPLHF	TGCGCCAGCAGCTTGGAAGGGGATTCACCCCTCCACTTT
TRBV11-3	TRBD2	-	TRBJ2-1	16	CASSLGGLASYNEQFF	TGTGCCAGCAGCTTAGGGGGACTAGCTTCCTACAATGAGCAGTTCTTC
TRBV6-5	-	-	TRBJ1-1	13	CASSPRTNTEAFF	TGTGCCAGCAGCCCGCGTACGAACACTGAAGCTTTCTTT
TRBV25-1	-	-	TRBJ1-6	12	CASSQYNSPLHF	TGTGCCAGCAGCCAATATAATTCACCCCTCCACTTT
TRBV24-1	-	once	TRBJ2-3	13	CATSDGGADTQYF	TGTGCCACCAGTGATGGTGGGGCAGATACGCAGTATTTT
TRBV19	TRBD1	-	TRBJ1-1	15	CASRSTGPRNTEAFF	TGTGCCAGTAGGTCGACAGGGCCTAGGAACACTGAAGCTTTCTTT
TRBV20-1	-	-	TRBJ2-1	11	CSAGQYNEQFF	TGCAGTGCTGGCCAATACAATGAGCAGTTCTTC
TRBV7-2	TRBD1	few	TRBJ2-7	15	CASSLAGQGAREQYF	TGTGCCAGCAGCTTAGCAGGACAGGGGGCGAGGGAGCAGTACTTC
TRBV12-3/TRBV12-4	-	-	TRBJ1-2	12	CASSSPFEGYTF	TGTGCCAGCAGTTCCCCGTTCGAAGGCTACACCTTC
TRBV6-5	-	few	TRBJ2-1	15	CAGGMSGSSYNEQFF	TGTGCCGGTGGCATGTCGGGCAGCTCCTACAATGAGCAGTTCTTC
TRBV5-4	-	few	TRBJ2-7	13	CASSLGRDSVQYF	TGTGCCAGCAGCTTGGGGAGGGACTCTGTGCAGTACTTC
TRBV7-2	TRBD2	-	TRBJ2-7	16	CASSLGSGRVSYEQYF	TGTGCCAGCAGCTTAGGGAGCGGGAGGGTGTCTTACGAGCAGTACTTC
TRBV7-3	TRBD2	-	TRBJ2-1	15	CASSFGLAIGNEQFF	TGTGCCAGCAGCTTCGGACTAGCGATAGGCAATGAGCAGTTCTTC
TRBV25-1	-	-	TRBJ2-2	14	CANRETGFTGELFF	TGTGCCAACAGAGAAACAGGGTTCACCGGGGAGCTGTTTTTT
TRBV20-1	-	many	TRBJ1-1	10	CSAREVVAFF	TGCAGTGCTAGAGAGGTAGTAGCTTTCTTT
TRBV7-9	-	-	TRBJ1-2	15	CASSSDVTGYYGYTF	TGTGCCAGCAGCTCGGACGTTACAGGGTACTATGGCTACACCTTC
TRBV18	-	-	TRBJ2-1	15	CASSPLSDSYNEQFF	TGTGCCAGCTCACCTTTGAGCGACTCCTACAATGAGCAGTTCTTC
TRBV25-1	-	-	TRBJ1-2	14	CASSEGDYYYGYTF	TGTGCCAGCAGTGAAGGGGACTACTACTATGGCTACACCTTC
TRBV5-4	-	medium-sized	TRBJ1-2	15	CASSSSGGVGYGYTF	TGTGCCAGCAGCTCCTCCGGGGGCGTTGGGTATGGCTACACCTTC
TRBV19	-	-	TRBJ2-7	12	CASSAPSYEQYF	TGTGCCAGTAGTGCCCCCTCCTACGAGCAGTACTTC
TRBV6-5	TRBD2	few	TRBJ2-5	15	CASSYRPGLQETQYF	TGTGCCAGCAGTTACCGGCCGGGACTACAAGAGACCCAGTACTTC
TRBV29-1	-	-	TRBJ1-2	14	CSVEDTGIVYGYTF	TGCAGCGTTGAGGACACGGGTATTGTCTATGGCTACACCTTC
TRBV11-2	-	-	TRBJ2-1	11	CASSLRGEQFF	TGTGCCAGCAGCCTCCGAGGTGAGCAGTTCTTC
TRBV13	TRBD1	-	TRBJ2-6	18	CASSARQGSISGANVLTF	TGTGCCAGCAGCGCCCGACAGGGGAGTATCTCTGGGGCCAACGTCCTGACTTTC
TRBV10-3	-	-	TRBJ2-2	16	CAISEGWDTLTGELFF	TGTGCCATCAGTGAGGGGTGGGACACTCTCACCGGGGAGCTGTTTTTT
TRBV13	-	-	TRBJ1-1	14	CASSPTDALGEAFF	TGTGCCAGCAGCCCCACAGATGCATTGGGTGAAGCTTTCTTT
TRBV5-1	-	-	TRBJ2-7	15	CASSFTTGQGYEQYF	TGCGCCAGCAGCTTCACGACAGGCCAGGGCTACGAGCAGTACTTC